What follows are 25 T cell receptor beta chains derived from one specimen sequenced in a study of cytomegalovirus exposure and HLA in healthy donors. Primers included in the PCR were 60 Vbeta and 13 Jbeta primers. The assay was immunoSEQ multiplex PCR, and TCRdb's table has in-frame clones only and misses some. Among some 44,000 clones listed, about 50% were seen once. Sequenced input: PBMCs. The source of these receptors is a human donor in good health.

This clone has just a few counts. V gene TRBV2 combines with J gene TRBJ2-5, with TRBD2 matching 8 bases. The CDR3 has 14 residues. Germline V lookup: CDR1 SNHLY, CDR2 FYNNEI. V lost 7 bases and J lost 5; bases outside the gene matches: 9. This CDR3 reads CASKKGLGVETQYF. In DNA, the CDR3 is TGTGCCAGCAAGAAGGGACTAGGTGTGGAGACCCAGTACTTC.

This clone was counted a few times. The gene calls are TRBV7-8 and TRBJ2-5; 7 bases are shared with TRBD2. V lost 5 bases to trimming and J lost 2 bases; unmatched junction nucleotides: 8. In germline, CDR1 is SGHVS, CDR2 FQNEAQ. This CDR3 spans 15 amino acids. The CDR3 here is CASSPLTSVQETQYF. CDR3 DNA sequence: TGTGCCAGCAGCCCGTTAACTAGCGTACAAGAGACCCAGTACTTC.

This clone was detected once. The V and J genes are TRBV6-1 and TRBJ2-1; TRBD2 aligns across 15 bases. Per the germline V gene, CDR1 is MNHNS and CDR2 is SASEGT. CDR3 length: 16 residues. The J segment lost 9 bases and the V segment lost 0 bases, leaving 3 bases of the junction unmatched. CDR3 coding DNA: TGTGCCAGCAGTGAAGCAAGGACTAGCGGGAGGGGTGAGCAGTTCTTC. Translated, it gives CASSEARTSGRGEQFF.

The chain joins TRBV6-1 to TRBJ1-2, with a weak D call TRBD1 (6 bases). Trimming stripped 2 bases from V and 7 bases from J, with 14 bases between. Germline V gene sequence: CDR1 MNHNS, CDR2 SASEGT. CDR3 length: 14 residues. CDR3 region: CASSEWSGVGGYTF. The DNA for the CDR3 is TGTGCCAGCAGTGAATGGTCAGGGGTTGGTGGCTACACCTTC.

The chain recombines TRBV28 with TRBJ1-5, with D unclear. V was trimmed by 2 bases and J by 3 bases, leaving 8 bases between them. The CDR3 has 14 residues. Germline loops: CDR1 MDHEN, CDR2 SYDVKM. CDR3 sequence: CASSLLQNNQPQHF. The CDR3 DNA reads TGTGCCAGCAGTTTACTACAGAACAATCAGCCCCAGCATTTT.

The chain's CDR3 is CASSPGGGIQETQYF. The CDR3 DNA reads TGTGCCAGCTCACCAGGCGGGGGGATTCAAGAGACCCAGTACTTC. This chain links TRBV18 with TRBJ2-5, with 8 bases matching TRBD2. From germline, CDR1 is KGHSH and CDR2 LQKENI. The CDR3 runs to 15 residues. V was clipped by 2 bases and J by 2 bases; unmatched bases: 4.

This chain links TRBV6-5 with TRBJ2-7; D is uncertain. Trimming left V 6 bases short and J 2 bases short, with 17 bases between. Germline V CDR1 and CDR2: MNHEY, SVGAGI. The CDR3 is 15 residues long. CDR3 bases: TGTGCCAGCAGCGGCCGGGTCCCAAGCCCCTACGAGCAGTACTTC. It translates to CASSGRVPSPYEQYF.

The J gene is TRBJ2-7, the V gene TRBV4-1, with a tentative D call TRBD1 (7 bases). The germline CDR1 and CDR2 sequences are MGHRA and YSYEKL. V shed 4 bases and J shed 0 bases, with 13 bases lying between them. The CDR3 contains 15 residues. The CDR3, as DNA: TGCGCCAGCAGCCGCGGGACAGCCACCTCCTACGAGCAGTACTTC. This encodes CASSRGTATSYEQYF.

This clone was observed a handful of times. The sample contains more than one DNA sequence encoding this CDR3. CDR3 in amino acids: CASSYSSGSAKNIQYF. CDR3 bases: TGTGCCAGCAGTTACAGTTCGGGAAGTGCCAAAAACATTCAGTACTTC. J is TRBJ2-4 and V is TRBV6-6, with D possibly matching TRBD2 (5 bases). V dropped 2 bases and J dropped 1 base, with 12 bases sitting between them. The CDR3 totals 16 residues. Germline V gene data show CDR1 as MNHNY and CDR2 as SVGAGI (reference sequence).

V is TRBV6-6 and J is TRBJ1-6; D is unresolved. Trimming stripped 5 bases from V and 7 bases from J, with 18 bases between. The CDR3 totals 16 residues. Per the germline V gene, CDR1 is MNHNY and CDR2 is SVGAGI (reference sequence). CDR3: CASSRPAEAGNSPLHF. CDR3 nucleotides: TGTGCCAGCAGTCGCCCCGCTGAGGCGGGGAATTCACCCCTCCACTTT.

CDR3 bases: TGTGCCAGCAGCTCCCGTGGGGGGAGCCCCTACAATGAGCAGTTCTTC. Translating it yields CASSSRGGSPYNEQFF. This chain uses TRBV7-3 with TRBJ2-1, with D possibly TRBD2 on 6 matching bases. The CDR3 spans 16 residues. V gave up 4 bases and J gave up 2 bases, with 15 bases separating them. Germline CDR1 and CDR2: SGHTA and FQGTGA.

The chain employs TRBV7-2 and TRBJ2-7; 10 bases match TRBD2. Germline assignment: CDR1 SGHTA and CDR2 FQGNSA. J was trimmed by 2 bases and V by 5 bases; bases with no gene match: 6. This CDR3 has 15 residues. CDR3 protein: CASSQGLALTYEQYF. The CDR3 nucleotides are TGTGCCAGCAGCCAGGGACTAGCGCTTACCTACGAGCAGTACTTC. Drawing the rest from reference TRBV7-2 and TRBJ2-7, the complete variable domain is GAGVSQSPSNKVTEKGKDVELRCDPISGHTALYWYRQSLGQGLEFLIYFQGNSAPDKSGLPSDRFSAERTGGSVSTLTIQRTQQEDSAVYLCASSQGLALTYEQYFGPGTRLTVT.

The chain combines TRBV6-1 with TRBJ1-2; TRBD1 might be the D (6 bases). Trimming shortened V by 2 bases and J by 6 bases, and 13 bases separated the two germline ends. This CDR3 is 14 amino acids long. Germline CDR1 and CDR2: MNHNS and SASEGT. The CDR3 nucleotides read TGTGCCAGCAGTGAAAGTGACAGGATGAATGGCTACACCTTC. The encoded protein is CASSESDRMNGYTF.

The V call is TRBV28, the J call TRBJ1-6; tentative D call: TRBD1 (6 bases). The CDR3 has 16 amino acids. The germline gives CDR1 MDHEN, CDR2 SYDVKM. V lost 1 base and J lost 9, with 16 bases in between. The CDR3 region is CASSLYRGAGASPLHF. The CDR3 bases are TGTGCCAGCAGTTTATATCGGGGGGCGGGAGCTTCACCCCTCCACTTT.

The table lists this clone with a few counts. The V and J genes are TRBV5-1 and TRBJ1-6; D is possibly TRBD1 (5 bases). Between the trimmed V and J ends, which lost 4 bases and 0 bases, there was a span of 5 bases. The CDR3 spans 14 residues. The V gene's germline CDR1 is SGHRS and CDR2 YFSETQ. DNA of the CDR3: TGCGCCAGCAGCGACAGCTCCTATAATTCACCCCTCCACTTT. It yields the protein CASSDSSYNSPLHF.

V is TRBV7-8 and J is TRBJ1-5; D unclear. Trimming stripped 3 bases from V and 3 bases from J, with 12 bases between. Germline V CDR1 and CDR2: SGHVS, FQNEAQ. CDR3 length: 15 amino acids. CDR3 in amino acids: CASSFKDGLNQPQHF. The CDR3 DNA reads TGTGCCAGCAGCTTTAAGGACGGACTCAATCAGCCCCAGCATTTT.

The rearrangement joins TRBV27 to TRBJ1-4; D might be TRBD1 (5 bases). This CDR3 region has 17 residues. Germline CDR1 is MNHEY and CDR2 is SMNVEV (reference sequence). Trimming removed 7 bases from V and 0 bases from J, with 18 bases in between. The CDR3 DNA reads as TGTGCCAGCACCTGGGGGTCAGGGACTTCAACTAATGAAAAACTGTTTTTT. Protein product: CASTWGSGTSTNEKLFF.

This sequence joins TRBV19 and TRBJ2-5, with TRBD2 identical over 10 bases. Germline trimming cut 1 base from V and 1 base from J; bases unmatched to any gene: 9. The CDR3 contains 18 residues. Germline V gene sequence: CDR1 LNHDA, CDR2 SQIVND (reference sequence). The CDR3 coding sequence is TGTGCCAGTAGTATAGCTTTTTCGGCTAGCGGGGGCCAAGAGACCCAGTACTTC. Its protein product is CASSIAFSASGGQETQYF.

CDR3 in DNA: TGCGCCAGCAGCCAGGACCATTACGGGACTAGCGGGGGGTTCAATGAGCAGTTCTTC. Protein: CASSQDHYGTSGGFNEQFF. This rearrangement joins TRBV4-1 to TRBJ2-1; 15 nucleotides line up with TRBD2. The CDR3 totals 19 residues. The V and J ends lost 3 bases and 6 bases, in that order; junction bases with no gene match: 12. Per germline, CDR1 MGHRA and CDR2 YSYEKL.

V usage is TRBV6-6 and J usage is TRBJ2-5; possibly TRBD2 for D (6 bases). The V end was cut by 0 bases, the J end by 2 bases, with 10 bases between. The CDR3 loop spans 15 amino acids. Germline CDR1 reads MNHNY; CDR2 reads SVGAGI (reference sequence). The CDR3 nucleotides are TGTGCCAGCAGTTACTCGTACGGGGGACAAGAGACCCAGTACTTC. Amino acid sequence: CASSYSYGGQETQYF.

The sample holds a few counts of this clone. V is TRBV6-5 and J is TRBJ1-3, with D hard to call. There are 13 residues in the CDR3. V lost 7 bases to trimming and J lost 4 bases, with 11 bases between them. CDR1 is MNHEY, CDR2 SVGAGI, per germline. The CDR3 loop is CASNRGRGNTIYF. DNA for the CDR3: TGTGCCAGCAATCGAGGGCGCGGAAACACCATATATTTT.

The gene calls are TRBV7-3 and TRBJ2-2; maybe TRBD1 (5 bases). Trimming shortened V by 2 bases and J by 4 bases, and 11 bases separated the two germline ends. The CDR3 totals 15 residues. Germline CDR1 reads SGHTA; CDR2 reads FQGTGA. The DNA for the CDR3 is TGTGCCAGCAGCTTAGCCGGGCAGGGCACCGGGGAGCTGTTTTTT. Translated, it gives CASSLAGQGTGELFF.

This rearrangement joins TRBV11-2 to TRBJ2-7; a possible D gene is TRBD1 (5 bases). This CDR3 region has 14 residues. The germline CDR1 and CDR2 sequences are SGHAT and FQNNGV. V was clipped by 3 bases and J by 2 bases, with 11 bases between them. CDR3 protein: CASSFGHSTYEQYF. The CDR3 nucleotides read TGTGCCAGCAGCTTCGGACACTCGACCTACGAGCAGTACTTC.

The chain joins TRBV7-6 to TRBJ1-6; no clear D gene. V was clipped by 1 base and J by 10 bases, with 8 bases between them. The germline V gene encodes CDR1 SGHVS and CDR2 FNYEAQ. The CDR3 has 13 residues. Here the CDR3 reads CASSLVARSPLHF. The CDR3 nucleotides are TGTGCCAGCAGCTTAGTGGCTCGCTCACCCCTCCACTTT. Supplemented by reference TRBV7-6 and TRBJ1-6, the full variable domain reads GAGVSQSPRYKVTKRGQDVALRCDPISGHVSLYWYRQALGQGPEFLTYFNYEAQQDKSGLPNDRFSAERPEGSISTLTIQRTEQRDSAMYRCASSLVARSPLHFGNGTRLTVT.

The chain uses TRBV6-4 and TRBJ2-3, with D perhaps matching TRBD1 (6 bases). The germline V gene encodes CDR1 MRHNA and CDR2 SNTAGT. This CDR3 contains 13 residues. V lost 6 bases and J 0 bases, leaving 7 bases between the germline ends. The CDR3 nucleotides are TGTGCCAGCAGAAGGGGGAGCACAGATACGCAGTATTTT. Protein sequence: CASRRGSTDTQYF.